Below, 26 T cell receptor beta chains from the same sample are listed, as sequenced in a study of shared clonotypes between healthy human individuals. Profiling relied on immunoSEQ multiplex PCR, and the TCRdb table lists in-frame clones only, not all of them. The table lists 2,500,000 or so clones, around 90% of them singletons. Source material: naive CD4+ T cells sorted from blood. Subset here: CD45RA+ positively selected. The receptors were gathered from a young man in good health.

The CDR3 DNA is TGCGCCAGCAGCCAATTCGGGGCGGATCAGGACGGAAATTCACCCCTCCACTTT. It specifies CASSQFGADQDGNSPLHF. The chain employs TRBV4-1 and TRBJ1-6, with a possible D match to TRBD1 (5 bases). Germline values: CDR1 MGHRA, CDR2 YSYEKL. Trimming took off 2 bases at V and 7 bases at J, with 21 bases between the two ends. The CDR3 is 18 amino acids.

CDR3 nucleotides: TGTGCCAGTAGTATAGCGCAACAAGTTGGCTACACCTTC. It specifies CASSIAQQVGYTF. J is TRBJ1-2 and V is TRBV19; the D is unclear. The CDR3 has 13 amino acids. The V gene lost 1 base and the J gene lost 7 bases, with 10 bases spanning the gap. Germline V gene sequence: CDR1 LNHDA, CDR2 SQIVND (reference sequence).

This chain connects TRBV5-6 to TRBJ2-2; no clear D. The CDR3 has 13 amino acids. Deletions cut 4 bases from V and 5 bases from J, with 9 bases between. Germline V gene data show CDR1 as SGHDT and CDR2 as YYEEEE. The CDR3 bases are TGTGCCAGCAGCACCCTAAGTACCGGGGAGCTGTTTTTT. Translation gives CASSTLSTGELFF.

V and J are TRBV5-1 and TRBJ2-5, with a tentative D call TRBD1 (6 bases). Trimming left V 4 bases short and J 11 bases short, with 18 bases between. Germline CDR1 reads SGHRS; CDR2 reads YFSETQ. The CDR3 runs 13 residues. CDR3 DNA: TGCGCCAGCAGCCCTATTGCAGGGGTGGAGCAGTACTTC. As protein: CASSPIAGVEQYF.

This chain joins TRBV5-6 and TRBJ2-2; a possible D gene is TRBD1 (6 bases). Per the germline V gene, CDR1 is SGHDT and CDR2 is YYEEEE. This CDR3 is built from 17 residues. V gave up 3 bases and J gave up 3 bases, with 18 bases separating them. The CDR3 is CASSSFTGIVDTGELFF. CDR3 nucleotides: TGTGCCAGCAGCTCATTTACAGGGATCGTGGACACCGGGGAGCTGTTTTTT. The variable domain in full, completed from reference TRBV5-6 and TRBJ2-2, reads DAGVTQSPTHLIKTRGQQVTLRCSPKSGHDTVSWYQQALGQGPQFIFQYYEEEERQRGNFPDRFSGHQFPNYSSELNVNALLLGDSALYLCASSSFTGIVDTGELFFGEGSRLTVL.

Points on this clone: At one boundary the junction diverges from the germline segment, which might be a read error. CDR3 nucleotide sequence: TGTGCCAGCAGCCCGCGACTTTCTAGGGCGCCTCGGGCTTTT. Translation gives CASSPRLSRAPRAF. This chain joins TRBV11-3 and TRBJ1-4; D remains ambiguous. The CDR3 is made up of 14 amino acids. Germline V gene sequence: CDR1 SGHNT, CDR2 YENEEA.

V and J are TRBV7-9 and TRBJ2-3; TRBD2 matches at 8 bases. The CDR3 spans 15 residues. The V gene's germline CDR1 is SEHNR and CDR2 FQNEAQ (reference sequence). V gave up 6 bases and J gave up 3 bases; unmatched junction bases: 8. The DNA of the CDR3 is TGTGCCAGCAGTCGCACAGGACTAGCTACAGATACGCAGTATTTT. It translates to CASSRTGLATDTQYF.

This chain connects TRBV10-3 to TRBJ1-5; a weak D match, TRBD1 (6 bases). This CDR3 spans 14 amino acids. Per germline, CDR1 ENHRY and CDR2 SYGVKD. Trimming took off 2 bases at V and 4 bases at J, with 9 bases between the two ends. The CDR3 reads CAISETGPNQPQHF. CDR3 nucleotides: TGTGCCATCAGTGAGACAGGGCCGAATCAGCCCCAGCATTTT.

The rearrangement links TRBV2 to TRBJ1-4; D might be TRBD1 (6 bases). Trimming took off 1 base at V and 3 bases at J, with 18 bases between the two ends. This CDR3 is 18 amino acids long. The germline CDR1 and CDR2 sequences are SNHLY and FYNNEI. CDR3 loop: CASSEGLRGLTSNEKLFF. The CDR3 region has the DNA TGTGCCAGCAGTGAAGGTCTCAGGGGCCTAACTTCTAATGAAAAACTGTTTTTT.

This clone came up a few times. The sample contains more than one DNA sequence encoding this CDR3. The chain employs TRBV20-1 and TRBJ1-2, with a possible D match to TRBD1 (6 bases). V lost 3 bases, J lost 7 bases, and 9 bases lay in between. Looked up from germline, CDR1 is DFQATT and CDR2 is SNEGSKA (reference sequence). The CDR3 runs to 11 residues. For the CDR3, the DNA is TGCAGTGCTAGTAGGGGGGGTGGCTACACCTTC. It translates to CSASRGGGYTF.

This chain connects TRBV14 to TRBJ2-3, with 12 bases that match TRBD1. The CDR3 contains 18 residues. With V trimmed by 4 bases and J by 5 bases, 13 bases remained unmatched. CDR1 and CDR2 (germline): SGHDN, FVKESK. CDR3 nucleotide sequence: TGTGCCAGCAGCCCCCGCCCTGATTGGGACAGGGGGCAAGATACGCAGTATTTT. Translation gives CASSPRPDWDRGQDTQYF.

This chain connects TRBV6-6 to TRBJ1-2; perhaps TRBD1 as D (5 bases). CDR1 and CDR2 from the germline V gene are MNHNY and SVGAGI (reference sequence). The CDR3 has 14 amino acids. Trimming removed 10 bases from V and 2 bases from J, with 17 bases in between. CDR3 in DNA: TGTGCCACCTCCCTTGGTGGGGACAACTATGGCTACACCTTC. It translates to CATSLGGDNYGYTF.

This clone was seen just once. This CDR3 is also generated by other DNA sequences in the sample. This chain links TRBV10-1 with TRBJ1-6; D is perhaps TRBD1 (5 bases). V was clipped by 5 bases and J by 7 bases, with 12 bases between them. The CDR3 spans 14 residues. CDR1 and CDR2 (germline): WNHNN, SYGVQD (reference sequence). CDR3 protein: CASSSGTPNSPLHF. The DNA of the CDR3 is TGCGCCAGCAGTTCCGGGACCCCAAATTCACCCCTCCACTTT.

Concerning this clone: The sample carries other DNA sequences with the same CDR3. This chain joins TRBV7-2 and TRBJ2-1; 9 bases fit TRBD2. CDR1 is SGHTA, CDR2 FQGNSA, per germline. V gave up 3 bases and J gave up 7 bases; unmatched junction bases: 7. The CDR3 length is 15 residues. CDR3 region: CASSLGGAGGNEQFF. CDR3 bases: TGTGCCAGCAGCTTGGGTGGAGCGGGGGGTAATGAGCAGTTCTTC.

In this sample, this clone turned up once. The chain has TRBV6-5 and TRBJ1-5; D possibly corresponds to TRBD1 (6 bases). Germline assignment: CDR1 MNHEY and CDR2 SVGAGI. The CDR3 totals 13 residues. The V end was cut by 5 bases, the J end by 7 bases, with 12 bases between. CDR3 sequence: CASSQGGDQPQHF. CDR3 sequence (DNA): TGTGCCAGCAGTCAAGGGGGGGACCAGCCCCAGCATTTT.

Notes on this clone: Other DNA sequences in this specimen translate into the identical CDR3. The chain employs TRBV2 and TRBJ1-1; unclear D gene. The CDR3 runs 11 residues. V lost 7 bases, J lost 1 base, and 4 bases lay in between. Germline CDR1 is SNHLY and CDR2 is FYNNEI. The CDR3, as DNA: TGTGCCAGCAATGGGAACACTGAAGCTTTCTTT. This sequence encodes CASNGNTEAFF.

This clone was picked up one time. The gene calls are TRBV2 and TRBJ2-5; TRBD2 aligns across 10 bases. This CDR3 has 16 amino acids. The ends lost 4 bases at V and 5 bases at J; junction bases unmatched: 10. From germline, CDR1 is SNHLY and CDR2 FYNNEI. In DNA, the CDR3 is TGTGCCAGCAGTGGACCAAGCGGGGGGGCATGGGAGACCCAGTACTTC. Protein sequence: CASSGPSGGAWETQYF.

The chain combines TRBV6-5 with TRBJ2-3; the D is unclear. This CDR3 is 13 amino acids long. Trimming removed 6 bases at V and 3 bases at J, with 10 bases between. The V gene's germline CDR1 is MNHEY and CDR2 SVGAGI. CDR3 in amino acids: CASSPAWTDTQYF. DNA for the CDR3: TGTGCCAGCAGCCCGGCCTGGACAGATACGCAGTATTTT.

V usage is TRBV7-9 and J usage is TRBJ1-1; the D gene is possibly TRBD1 (5 bases). Looked up from germline, CDR1 is SEHNR and CDR2 is FQNEAQ (reference sequence). The CDR3 runs 13 residues. Trimming pared 8 bases from V and 1 base from J, leaving 11 bases between. The DNA for the CDR3 is TGTGCCAGCGAGGGGATGAAGAACACTGAAGCTTTCTTT. Translated, it gives CASEGMKNTEAFF.

This clone was seen only once. The chain joins TRBV30 to TRBJ2-5; 8 bases map to TRBD2. Losses at the gene ends were 2 bases for V and 5 bases for J; bases not matched to a gene: 16. Germline loops: CDR1 GTSNPN, CDR2 SVGIG (reference sequence). This CDR3 has 17 residues. In DNA form, the CDR3 reads TGTGCCTGGAGTTCTCCGGGACTAGGGCTCCTCCAGGAGACCCAGTACTTC. Its protein is CAWSSPGLGLLQETQYF.

The J gene is TRBJ2-5, the V gene TRBV2, with D possibly being TRBD2 (5 bases). The CDR3 has 15 amino acids. Trimming pared 10 bases from V and 1 base from J, leaving 19 bases between. Germline V lookup: CDR1 SNHLY, CDR2 FYNNEI. CDR3 sequence reads: CATLSTPGVQETQYF. The CDR3 bases are TGTGCCACCCTTTCGACACCCGGGGTCCAAGAGACCCAGTACTTC.

The J gene is TRBJ1-6, the V gene TRBV6-1; D perhaps matches TRBD1 (6 bases). Germline CDR1 and CDR2: MNHNS and SASEGT. The V gene lost 5 bases and the J gene lost 7 bases, with 12 bases spanning the gap. This CDR3 has 14 residues. The CDR3 DNA sequence: TGTGCCAGCAGTAAAGGACAGAAGAATTCACCCCTCCACTTT. Protein sequence: CASSKGQKNSPLHF.

The rearrangement joins TRBV15 to TRBJ1-5; D is undetermined. Germline V gene lookup returns CDR1 LNHNV and CDR2 YYDKDF (reference sequence). V dropped 1 base and J dropped 0 bases, with 13 bases sitting between them. The CDR3 totals 17 residues. DNA for the CDR3: TGTGCCACCAGCAGAGTCGAGGGAGGATATAGCAATCAGCCCCAGCATTTT. Protein: CATSRVEGGYSNQPQHF. Together with reference TRBV15 and TRBJ1-5, the CDR3 gives the full variable domain: DAMVIQNPRYQVTQFGKPVTLSCSQTLNHNVMYWYQQKSSQAPKLLFHYYDKDFNNEADTPDNFQSRRPNTSFCFLDIRSPGLGDTAMYLCATSRVEGGYSNQPQHFGDGTRLSIL.

A word on this clone: Additional DNA sequences in this sample encode the identical CDR3. The chain uses TRBV5-4 and TRBJ2-3; 11 nucleotides line up with TRBD2. Germline V gene lookup returns CDR1 SGHNT and CDR2 YYREEE (reference sequence). The CDR3 is 15 amino acids. V lost 4 bases, J lost 6 bases, and 7 bases stayed unmatched. This CDR3 reads CASSPLAGGTDTQYF. The CDR3 DNA follows: TGTGCCAGCAGCCCCCTAGCGGGGGGTACGGATACGCAGTATTTT.

The chain couples TRBV4-1 to TRBJ2-7, with 8 positions matching TRBD1. J was trimmed by 2 bases and V by 8 bases; bases with no gene match: 11. The germline V gene encodes CDR1 MGHRA and CDR2 YSYEKL. CDR3 length: 15 amino acids. CDR3 DNA sequence: TGCGCCAGCCGATCCACAGGGGGAGAACCCTACGAGCAGTACTTC. It is translated as CASRSTGGEPYEQYF.

The chain combines TRBV2 with TRBJ1-2; D not certain. Trimming took 6 bases from V and 7 from J, leaving 12 bases between them. The length of the CDR3 is 12 residues. Germline CDR1 is SNHLY and CDR2 is FYNNEI. The CDR3 sequence: CASREVSAGYTF. CDR3 DNA sequence: TGTGCCAGCAGAGAGGTGTCGGCTGGCTACACCTTC.